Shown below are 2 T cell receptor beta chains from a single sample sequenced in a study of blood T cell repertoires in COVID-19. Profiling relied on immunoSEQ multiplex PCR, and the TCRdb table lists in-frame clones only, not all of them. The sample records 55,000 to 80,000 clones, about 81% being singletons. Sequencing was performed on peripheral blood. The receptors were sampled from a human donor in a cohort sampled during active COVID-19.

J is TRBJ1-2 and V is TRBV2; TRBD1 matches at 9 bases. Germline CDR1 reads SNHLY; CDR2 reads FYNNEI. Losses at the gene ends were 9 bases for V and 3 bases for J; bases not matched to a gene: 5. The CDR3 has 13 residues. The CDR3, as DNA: TGTGCCAGTGCACAGGGGGCGGACTATGGCTACACCTTC. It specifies CASAQGADYGYTF.

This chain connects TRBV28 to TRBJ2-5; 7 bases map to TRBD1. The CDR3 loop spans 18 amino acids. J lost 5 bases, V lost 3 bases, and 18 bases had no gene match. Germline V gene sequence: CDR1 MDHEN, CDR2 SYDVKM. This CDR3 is CASSFSPDRPTNGETQYF. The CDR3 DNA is TGTGCCAGCAGTTTTTCTCCGGACAGGCCAACCAACGGGGAGACCCAGTACTTC.